This note documents a single T cell receptor beta chain sequence. The entry originates in a study of cytomegalovirus exposure and HLA in healthy donors. From germline, CDR1 is LNHDA and CDR2 SQIVND (reference sequence). The CDR3 is 15 amino acids. V lost 3 bases and J 7 bases, leaving 18 bases between the germline ends. Researchers ran the PCR with 60 Vbeta and 13 Jbeta primers. Only in-frame clones appear in the TCRdb table, and some are missing; sequencing was by immunoSEQ multiplex PCR. The table shows about 140,000 clones, with roughly 77% occurring only once. Sequencing was performed on PBMCs. This sequence joins TRBV19 and TRBJ2-5, with D maybe TRBD2 (6 bases). The sequence derives from a man younger than 30 in good health and CMV-seropositive. In DNA, the CDR3 is TGTGCCAGTAGTATTTTCGGAGAGGGACTTGGGACCCAGTACTTC. Its protein product is CASSIFGEGLGTQYF.